These 26 T cell receptor beta chains originate from one sample sequenced in a study of Ad26.COV2.S vaccination and SARS-CoV-2 variants. This table comes from immunoSEQ multiplex PCR, and its TCRdb copy is limited to in-frame clones, with some not included. Among approximately 420,000 clones listed, roughly 90% were seen once. The sample's treatment: roughly 20 received Ad26.COV2.S at low or high dose, single or two shots; about 5 received placebo; per-sample allocation not given. Each sample was drawn 63 days after the first injection (of vaccine or placebo). The sequencing used peripheral blood, collected in a trial of Ad26.COV2.S vaccine versus placebo. Receptor source: a person aged 18 to 65 who received the Ad26.COV2.S COVID-19 vaccine or a placebo.

The genes are TRBV9 and TRBJ1-6; the D gene is possibly TRBD1 (5 bases). Trimming took off 0 bases at V and 3 bases at J, with 10 bases between the two ends. The V gene's germline CDR1 is SGDLS and CDR2 YYNGEE. This CDR3 comprises 16 residues. The CDR3 region is CASSVAAGGYNSPLHF. CDR3 nucleotides: TGTGCCAGCAGCGTAGCTGCGGGGGGCTATAATTCACCCCTCCACTTT.

The chain links TRBV7-2 to TRBJ1-1; no clear D. The CDR3 loop spans 13 amino acids. Germline lookup yields CDR1 SGHTA and CDR2 FQGNSA. Between the trimmed V and J ends, which lost 3 bases and 4 bases, there was a span of 9 bases. The CDR3 spells CASSLERSTEAFF. The CDR3 region has the DNA TGTGCCAGCAGCTTGGAGAGGAGCACTGAAGCTTTCTTT.

This chain joins TRBV9 and TRBJ2-7, with 9 bases fitting TRBD1. V lost 4 bases to trimming and J lost 1 base; unmatched junction nucleotides: 3. Per the germline V gene, CDR1 is SGDLS and CDR2 is YYNGEE. This CDR3 region has 14 residues. CDR3 in DNA: TGTGCCAGCAGCTCCGGACAGGGGTCCTACGAGCAGTACTTC. It yields the protein CASSSGQGSYEQYF.

This chain joins TRBV7-2 and TRBJ1-6; no reliable D call. From germline, CDR1 is SGHTA and CDR2 FQGNSA. The CDR3 covers 18 residues. The germline V and J ends were trimmed by 3 bases and 7 bases, with 22 bases remaining between them. The CDR3 protein is CASSLTFLGPGGNSPLHF. The DNA for the CDR3 is TGTGCCAGCAGCTTGACCTTTCTTGGACCAGGCGGGAATTCACCCCTCCACTTT. The full variable domain, with the rest looked up from reference TRBV7-2 and TRBJ1-6, is GAGVSQSPSNKVTEKGKDVELRCDPISGHTALYWYRQSLGQGLEFLIYFQGNSAPDKSGLPSDRFSAERTGGSVSTLTIQRTQQEDSAVYLCASSLTFLGPGGNSPLHFGNGTRLTVT.

The chain employs TRBV3-1 (or the pseudogene TRBV3-2) and TRBJ2-7; 9 bases agree with TRBD2. This CDR3 has 15 amino acids. The germline CDR1 and CDR2 sequences are LGHDT and YNNKEL (reference sequence). Trimming removed 1 base from V and 3 bases from J; junction bases left unmatched: 4. Written as DNA, the CDR3 is TGTGCCAGCAGCCAAGTTAGGCGGGGGGGCTACGAGCAGTACTTC. Its translation: CASSQVRRGGYEQYF.

The chain employs TRBV5-5 and TRBJ1-1, with D hard to call. V was clipped by 5 bases and J by 2 bases, with 16 bases between them. The CDR3 totals 15 residues. Germline-derived CDR1 and CDR2 are SGHKS and YYEKEE (reference sequence). The CDR3 loop is CASRVSLQANTEAFF. Here the CDR3 DNA reads TGTGCCAGCAGAGTTTCCTTGCAGGCAAACACTGAAGCTTTCTTT. The whole variable domain, remainder taken from reference TRBV5-5 and TRBJ1-1, is DAGVTQSPTHLIKTRGQQVTLRCSPISGHKSVSWYQQVLGQGPQFIFQYYEKEERGRGNFPDRFSARQFPNYSSELNVNALLLGDSALYLCASRVSLQANTEAFFGQGTRLTVV.

The chain couples TRBV6-1 to TRBJ2-7; 15 nucleotides line up with TRBD2. Germline V gene sequence: CDR1 MNHNS, CDR2 SASEGT. CDR3 size: 20 residues. The junction had 13 bases not matched to a gene; V was cut back by 1 base and J by 3 bases. CDR3 sequence reads: CASSEVLGLAGGAIHYEQYF. CDR3 DNA: TGTGCCAGCAGTGAAGTGTTGGGACTAGCGGGGGGAGCAATCCACTACGAGCAGTACTTC.

The chain links TRBV2 to TRBJ2-6, with a weak D call TRBD2 (6 bases). Trimming stripped 3 bases from V and 2 bases from J, with 8 bases between. Germline V gives CDR1 SNHLY, CDR2 FYNNEI. The CDR3 is 15 residues long. Written as DNA, the CDR3 is TGTGCCAGCAGTGACCGGGGGACTGGGGCCAACGTCCTGACTTTC. Translation gives CASSDRGTGANVLTF. Complete variable domain (other parts from reference TRBV2 and TRBJ2-6): EPEVTQTPSHQVTQMGQEVILRCVPISNHLYFYWYRQILGQKVEFLVSFYNNEISEKSEIFDDQFSVERPDGSNFTLKIRSTKLEDSAMYFCASSDRGTGANVLTFGAGSRLTVL.

The chain combines TRBV25-1 with TRBJ2-7, with TRBD1 matching over 7 bases. Per the germline V gene, CDR1 is MGHDK and CDR2 is SYGVNS. This CDR3 has 13 residues. The ends lost 4 bases at V and 4 bases at J; junction bases unmatched: 4. The CDR3 coding sequence is TGTGCCAGCAGTGTGACAGGGCAGTACGAGCAGTACTTC. This translates into CASSVTGQYEQYF.

In this sample, this clone turned up a few times. The rearrangement joins TRBV7-8 to TRBJ2-1, with TRBD2 matching 9 bases. CDR3 length equals 15 residues. V trimming: 5 bases; J trimming: 7 bases; junction bases outside the gene matches: 9. The V gene's germline CDR1 is SGHVS and CDR2 FQNEAQ. The CDR3 loop is CASSPRTSVTNEQFF. The DNA for the CDR3 is TGTGCCAGCAGCCCTAGGACTAGCGTGACGAATGAGCAGTTCTTC.

This sequence joins TRBV2 and TRBJ2-1; TRBD2 matches at 11 bases. This CDR3 is built from 16 residues. Germline loops: CDR1 SNHLY, CDR2 FYNNEI. With V trimmed by 6 bases and J by 3 bases, 7 bases remained unmatched. CDR3 residues: CASRGGTSGYYNEQFF. The CDR3 bases are TGTGCCAGCAGGGGTGGGACTAGCGGATACTACAATGAGCAGTTCTTC.

V usage is TRBV2 and J usage is TRBJ2-5, with 8 bases aligning to TRBD1. The CDR3 runs to 14 residues. Germline values: CDR1 SNHLY, CDR2 FYNNEI. V shed 6 bases, J shed 6 bases, and the junction held 9 bases outside the gene matches. The DNA of the CDR3 is TGTGCCAGCAGACCCGACAGGGGCGAGCAGACCCAGTACTTC. It encodes CASRPDRGEQTQYF.

V usage is TRBV5-1 and J usage is TRBJ2-7, with 10 nucleotides matching TRBD1. Trimming cost V 0 bases and J 5 bases; bases outside gene matches: 5. The CDR3 is 15 residues long. Germline lookup yields CDR1 SGHRS and CDR2 YFSETQ. CDR3 protein: CASSLVAGQGNEQYF. The CDR3 region has the DNA TGCGCCAGCAGCTTGGTTGCGGGACAGGGGAACGAGCAGTACTTC.

This clone was seen ten or more times. The chain carries TRBV6-4 and TRBJ1-5, with 10 nucleotides matching TRBD1. CDR1 and CDR2 (germline): MRHNA, SNTAGT. The CDR3 sequence is 15 residues long. The V gene end was trimmed by 5 bases and the J gene end by 4 bases; junction bases not matched to a gene: 5. This CDR3 reads CASSKTGGDNQPQHF. The CDR3 DNA sequence: TGTGCCAGCAGTAAGACAGGGGGCGATAATCAGCCCCAGCATTTT.

The J gene is TRBJ2-6, the V gene TRBV15; D is ambiguous. V lost 5 bases and J 2 bases, leaving 4 bases between the germline ends. The germline CDR1 and CDR2 sequences are LNHNV and YYDKDF (reference sequence). CDR3 length: 13 residues. DNA of the CDR3: TGTGCCACCAGCGGGCCTGGGGCCAACGTCCTGACTTTC. Translating it yields CATSGPGANVLTF.

The chain uses TRBV14 and TRBJ2-7; 10 positions match TRBD1. Per the germline V gene, CDR1 is SGHDN and CDR2 is FVKESK. Germline trimming cut 2 bases from V and 3 bases from J; bases unmatched to any gene: 4. This CDR3 contains 15 residues. The CDR3 bases are TGTGCCAGCAGCCAACCGGGACAGGGGTACTACGAGCAGTACTTC. Protein sequence: CASSQPGQGYYEQYF.

The chain is built from TRBV12-3 or TRBV12-4 and TRBJ2-3; no definite D call. V was cut by 6 bases and J by 3 bases, with 10 bases left in between. This CDR3 region has 13 residues. The CDR3 DNA sequence: TGTGCCAGCAGCCCGAGTGGGACAGATACGCAGTATTTT. Its protein is CASSPSGTDTQYF.

In its sample, this clone was seen a few times. V gene TRBV10-3 combines with J gene TRBJ2-7; 9 bases match TRBD2. V shed 3 bases, J shed 2 bases, and the junction held 11 bases outside the gene matches. Germline loops: CDR1 ENHRY, CDR2 SYGVKD. This CDR3 comprises 17 residues. CDR3 nucleotide sequence: TGTGCCATCAGTGACAGGGGTCTGCGGGGGGGCCCCTACGAGCAGTACTTC. Translated: CAISDRGLRGGPYEQYF.

The rearrangement joins TRBV12-2 to TRBJ2-2; the listed D gene, TRBD1, was not tested against the DNA. TRBV12-2 is a pseudogene segment. The length of the CDR3 is 16 residues. Here the CDR3 reads CASRPRQDSNTGELFF. CDR3 DNA sequence: TGTGCAAGTCGCCCGAGACAGGATTCGAACACCGGGGAGCTGTTTTTT.

The genes are TRBV5-6 and TRBJ2-1; 12 bases match TRBD2. V lost 3 bases to trimming and J lost 4 bases; unmatched junction nucleotides: 5. In germline, CDR1 is SGHDT, CDR2 YYEEEE. The CDR3 loop spans 16 amino acids. CDR3 amino acids: CASSWRLAGAYNEQFF. The CDR3 DNA reads TGTGCCAGCAGCTGGAGACTAGCGGGGGCGTACAATGAGCAGTTCTTC.

This rearrangement joins TRBV6-9 to TRBJ1-2; D gene uncertain. Germline V lookup: CDR1 MNHGY, CDR2 SVAAGI. Trimming pared 2 bases from V and 4 bases from J, leaving 14 bases between. The CDR3 is 15 amino acids. CDR3 in amino acids: CASSYQADHLYGYTF. For the CDR3, the DNA is TGTGCCAGCAGTTATCAGGCAGACCACCTCTATGGCTACACCTTC.

This chain connects TRBV5-4 to TRBJ2-7, with 10 bases aligning to TRBD1. The CDR3 totals 16 residues. The ends lost 4 bases at V and 5 bases at J; junction bases unmatched: 12. In germline, CDR1 is SGHNT, CDR2 YYREEE (reference sequence). CDR3 loop: CASSPSRDRGYHEQYF. For the CDR3, the DNA is TGTGCCAGCAGCCCTAGTCGGGACAGGGGCTACCACGAGCAGTACTTC. The whole variable domain, filled in from reference TRBV5-4 and TRBJ2-7, reads ETGVTQSPTHLIKTRGQQVTLRCSSQSGHNTVSWYQQALGQGPQFIFQYYREEENGRGNFPPRFSGLQFPNYSSELNVNALELDDSALYLCASSPSRDRGYHEQYFGPGTRLTVT.

This chain uses TRBV7-2 with TRBJ1-2; possible D gene TRBD1, 5 bases. CDR1 and CDR2 from the germline V gene are SGHTA and FQGNSA. The CDR3 spans 12 residues. V shed 1 base and J shed 8 bases, with 8 bases lying between them. CDR3: CASSLGRTGYTF. Written as DNA, the CDR3 is TGTGCCAGCAGCTTAGGCCGGACAGGCTACACCTTC.

This chain uses TRBV7-3 with TRBJ2-1, with TRBD1 identical over 8 bases. CDR1 is SGHTA and CDR2 is FQGTGA in the germline V gene. J lost 7 bases, V lost 5 bases, and 10 bases had no gene match. The CDR3 runs to 15 residues. The CDR3 spells CASSPQSGTGNEQFF. The DNA for the CDR3 is TGTGCCAGCAGCCCCCAGTCCGGGACAGGAAATGAGCAGTTCTTC.

The genes are TRBV11-2 and TRBJ2-5; unclear D gene. Trimming removed 1 base from V and 4 bases from J, with 16 bases in between. This CDR3 spans 16 amino acids. Germline values: CDR1 SGHAT, CDR2 FQNNGV. CDR3 in amino acids: CASSLGTAPPGETQYF. The CDR3 region has the DNA TGTGCCAGCAGCTTAGGTACAGCCCCACCGGGAGAGACCCAGTACTTC.

The chain uses TRBV15 and TRBJ1-2; 7 bases are a match to TRBD1. The germline V gene has CDR1 LNHNV and CDR2 YYDKDF (reference sequence). J lost 2 bases, V lost 0 bases, and 6 bases had no gene match. This CDR3 is built from 16 residues. CDR3 sequence: CATSRDLGGGNYGYTF. CDR3 sequence (DNA): TGTGCCACCAGCAGAGATCTGGGAGGGGGCAACTATGGCTACACCTTC.